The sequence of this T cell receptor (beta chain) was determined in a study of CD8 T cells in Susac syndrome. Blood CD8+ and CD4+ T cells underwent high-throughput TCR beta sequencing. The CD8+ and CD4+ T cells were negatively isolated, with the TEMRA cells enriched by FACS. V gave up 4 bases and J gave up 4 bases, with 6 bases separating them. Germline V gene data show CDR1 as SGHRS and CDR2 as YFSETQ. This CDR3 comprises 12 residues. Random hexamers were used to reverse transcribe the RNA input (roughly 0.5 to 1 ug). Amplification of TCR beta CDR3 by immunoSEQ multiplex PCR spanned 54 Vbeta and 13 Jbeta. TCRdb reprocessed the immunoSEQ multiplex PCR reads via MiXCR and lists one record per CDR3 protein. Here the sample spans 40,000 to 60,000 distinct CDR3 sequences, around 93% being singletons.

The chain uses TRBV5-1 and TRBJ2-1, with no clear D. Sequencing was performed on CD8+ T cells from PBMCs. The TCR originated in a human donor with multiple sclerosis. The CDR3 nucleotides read TGCGCCAGCAGCCTCCCATACAATGAGCAGTTCTTC. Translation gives CASSLPYNEQFF.